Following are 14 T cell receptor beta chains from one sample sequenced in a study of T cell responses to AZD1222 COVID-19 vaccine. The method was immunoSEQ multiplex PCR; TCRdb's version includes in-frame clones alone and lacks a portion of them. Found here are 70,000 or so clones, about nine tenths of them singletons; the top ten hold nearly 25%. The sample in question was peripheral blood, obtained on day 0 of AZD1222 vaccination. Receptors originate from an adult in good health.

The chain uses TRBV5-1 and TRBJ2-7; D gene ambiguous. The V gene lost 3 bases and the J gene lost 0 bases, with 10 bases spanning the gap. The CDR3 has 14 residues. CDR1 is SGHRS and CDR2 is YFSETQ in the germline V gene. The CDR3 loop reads CASSYMTDSYEQYF. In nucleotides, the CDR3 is TGCGCCAGCAGCTATATGACGGACTCCTACGAGCAGTACTTC.

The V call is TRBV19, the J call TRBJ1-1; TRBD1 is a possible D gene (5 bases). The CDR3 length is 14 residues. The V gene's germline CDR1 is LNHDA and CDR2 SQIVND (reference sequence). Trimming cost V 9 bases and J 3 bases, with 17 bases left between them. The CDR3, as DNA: TGTGCCAGCAGAAGTAGGGGCAGGGACACTGAAGCTTTCTTT. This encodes CASRSRGRDTEAFF.

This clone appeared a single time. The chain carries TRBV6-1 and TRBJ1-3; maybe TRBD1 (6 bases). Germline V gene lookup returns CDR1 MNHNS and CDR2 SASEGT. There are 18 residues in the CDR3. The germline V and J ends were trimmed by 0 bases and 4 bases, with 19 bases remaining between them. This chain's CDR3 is CASSEAYPSRTVGNTIYF. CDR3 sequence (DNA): TGTGCCAGCAGTGAAGCGTACCCCTCTCGGACAGTAGGAAACACCATATATTTT.

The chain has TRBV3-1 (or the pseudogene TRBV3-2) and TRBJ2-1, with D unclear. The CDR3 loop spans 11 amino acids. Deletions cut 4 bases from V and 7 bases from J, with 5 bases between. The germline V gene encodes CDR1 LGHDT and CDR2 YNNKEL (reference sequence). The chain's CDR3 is CASSLRNEQFF. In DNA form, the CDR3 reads TGTGCCAGCAGCCTGCGGAATGAGCAGTTCTTC.

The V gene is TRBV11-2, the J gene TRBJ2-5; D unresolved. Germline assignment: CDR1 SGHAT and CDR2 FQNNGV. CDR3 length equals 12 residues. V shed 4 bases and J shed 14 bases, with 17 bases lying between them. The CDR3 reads CASSSTMSPSYF. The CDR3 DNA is TGTGCCAGCAGCTCGACGATGTCCCCCTCTTACTTC.

In nucleotides, the CDR3 is TGTGCCAGTAGTATTGCAGAGTCGGGAAACACCATATATTTT. It is translated as CASSIAESGNTIYF. The chain has TRBV19 and TRBJ1-3; D unclear. This CDR3 has 14 residues. In germline, CDR1 is LNHDA, CDR2 SQIVND (reference sequence). The ends were cut back, 3 bases at V and 4 bases at J, with 10 bases in the middle.

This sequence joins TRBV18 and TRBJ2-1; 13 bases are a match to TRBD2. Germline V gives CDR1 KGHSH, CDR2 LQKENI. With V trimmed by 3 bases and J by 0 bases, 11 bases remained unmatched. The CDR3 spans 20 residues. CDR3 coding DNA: TGTGCCAGCTCACCGAAACTAGCGGGGGGGCGATCAAGCTCCTACAATGAGCAGTTCTTC. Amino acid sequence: CASSPKLAGGRSSSYNEQFF.

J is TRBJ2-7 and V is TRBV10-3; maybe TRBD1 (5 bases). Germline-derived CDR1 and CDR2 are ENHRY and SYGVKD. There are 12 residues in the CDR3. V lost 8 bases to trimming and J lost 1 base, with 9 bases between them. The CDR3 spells CAIWGGSYEQYF. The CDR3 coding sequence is TGTGCCATCTGGGGCGGTTCCTACGAGCAGTACTTC.

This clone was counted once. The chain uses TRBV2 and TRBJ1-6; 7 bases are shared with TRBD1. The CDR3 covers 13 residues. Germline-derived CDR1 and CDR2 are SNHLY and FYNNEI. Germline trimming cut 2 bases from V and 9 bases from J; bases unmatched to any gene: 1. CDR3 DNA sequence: TGTGCCAGCAGTGAAACAGGGGTTTCACCCCTCCACTTT. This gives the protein CASSETGVSPLHF.

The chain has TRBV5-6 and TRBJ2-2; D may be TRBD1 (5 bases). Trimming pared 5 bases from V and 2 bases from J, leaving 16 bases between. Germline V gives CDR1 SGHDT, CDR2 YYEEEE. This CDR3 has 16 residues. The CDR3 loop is CASSSGQAINTGELFF. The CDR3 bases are TGTGCCAGCAGTTCAGGGCAGGCCATTAACACCGGGGAGCTGTTTTTT.

Written as DNA, the CDR3 is TGTGCCAGCAGAGCCGGGACAGCGGTCATCCTTGAGCAGTTCTTC. It yields the protein CASRAGTAVILEQFF. This chain connects TRBV7-2 to TRBJ2-1; 7 bases agree with TRBD1. The CDR3 sequence is 15 residues long. Germline loops: CDR1 SGHTA, CDR2 FQGNSA. The V segment lost 6 bases and the J segment 9 bases; nucleotides outside the gene matches: 14.

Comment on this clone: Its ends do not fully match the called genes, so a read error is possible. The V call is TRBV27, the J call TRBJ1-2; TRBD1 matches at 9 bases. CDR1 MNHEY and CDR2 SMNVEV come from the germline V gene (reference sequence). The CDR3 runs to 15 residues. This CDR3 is CASSLSQGAHYGYTF. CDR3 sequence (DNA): TGTGCCAGCAGTCTATCACAGGGGGCACACTATGGCTACACCTTC.

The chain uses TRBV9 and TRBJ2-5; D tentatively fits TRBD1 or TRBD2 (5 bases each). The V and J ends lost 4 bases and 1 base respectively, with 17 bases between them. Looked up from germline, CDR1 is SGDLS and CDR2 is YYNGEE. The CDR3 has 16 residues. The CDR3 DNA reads TGTGCCAGCAGCCCCCGAGTGAGGGGACCCCAAGAGACCCAGTACTTC. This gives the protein CASSPRVRGPQETQYF.

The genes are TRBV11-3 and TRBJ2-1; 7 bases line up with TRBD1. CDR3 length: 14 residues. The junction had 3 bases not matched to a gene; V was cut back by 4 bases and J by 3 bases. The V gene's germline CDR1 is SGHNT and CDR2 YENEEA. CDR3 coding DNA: TGTGCCAGCAGCTCAGGACAGGTCTACAATGAGCAGTTCTTC. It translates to CASSSGQVYNEQFF.